The rows below give T cell receptor beta chains drawn from one sample of a study of graft-versus-host responses after intestinal transplantation. Method: immunoSEQ multiplex PCR; TCRdb's copy keeps in-frame clones and lacks some. Among under 100,000 clones listed, approximately 90% were seen once. The sequences come from PBMCs, collected roughly 450 days after intestinal transplant. These receptors were collected from a human patient who received an intestinal transplant, so some T cells may come from the graft donor. Both conserved end residues are part of each CDR3. A D gene is named only where the DNA matches it firmly. Part of the rows lack a size; the others show once, few, many or a class for expanded clones.

TRBV5-6	13	-	TRBJ2-1	-	TGTGCCAGCAGCTCGAGCTCCTACAATGAGCAGTTCTTC	CASSSSSYNEQFF
TRBV7-8	14	-	TRBJ1-1	few	TGTGCCAGCAGCCCGATGTGGGGGGAGACTGAAGCTTTCTTT	CASSPMWGETEAFF
TRBV15	19	-	TRBJ1-1	-	TGTGCCACCAGCAAACTCCCAGATTCTCGGGGGAACATGAACACTGAAGCTTTCTTT	CATSKLPDSRGNMNTEAFF
TRBV7-2	14	-	TRBJ2-7	-	TGTGCCAGCAGAAGAGGGGGGACTACTTACGAGCAGTACTTC	CASRRGGTTYEQYF
TRBV4-1	16	-	TRBJ1-3	-	TGCGCCAGCAGCCAAGAGGGGGGGCAGACTGGAAACACCATATATTTT	CASSQEGGQTGNTIYF
TRBV6-1	14	-	TRBJ1-6	-	TGTGCCAGCAGACAGGGCTCCTATAATTCACCCCTCCACTTT	CASRQGSYNSPLHF
TRBV9	15	-	TRBJ1-6	-	TGTGCCAGCAGCGTAGAGACCGGGTGGCGATCACCCCTCCACTTT	CASSVETGWRSPLHF
TRBV6-1	12	-	TRBJ2-7	-	TGTGCCAGCACCCCGAATGGGTACGAGCAGTACTTC	CASTPNGYEQYF
TRBV6-5	15	TRBD1	TRBJ1-5	once	TGTGCCAGCAGCCCGACAGGGTGGAGCAATCAGCCCCAGCATTTT	CASSPTGWSNQPQHF
TRBV27	15	-	TRBJ1-6	-	TGTGCCAGCAGTTTATGGGGGGTAATCTATTCACCCCTCCACTTT	CASSLWGVIYSPLHF
TRBV19	15	-	TRBJ2-7	-	TGTGCCAGTAGTATGTCGGCGGCTTTAAGCAACGAGCAGTACTTC	CASSMSAALSNEQYF
TRBV7-6	13	-	TRBJ2-7	-	TGTGCCAGCAGCTTAGGGGGACCCTACGAGCAGTACTTC	CASSLGGPYEQYF
TRBV4-2	18	TRBD2	TRBJ2-3	-	TGTGCCAGCAGCCAAGGACTAGCGGGGGGGCCTAGCACAGATACGCAGTATTTT	CASSQGLAGGPSTDTQYF
TRBV9	18	-	TRBJ2-7	-	TGTGCCAGCAGCCCCACTCTTGGCGGGGCGGCTAGCTCCTACGAGCAGTACTTC	CASSPTLGGAASSYEQYF
TRBV21-1	15	-	TRBJ2-5	-	TGTGCCACGGGACCTAGCGGGGGCTTGGGAGAGACCCAGTACTTC	CATGPSGGLGETQYF
TRBV6-5	13	-	TRBJ1-1	-	TGTGCCAGCAGTTACTCCCCGGGGCTCCAAGCTTTCTTT	CASSYSPGLQAFF
TRBV6-1	15	-	TRBJ1-1	-	TGTGCCAGCAGTGACCCCCCGGGACAACCCACTGAAGCTTTCTTT	CASSDPPGQPTEAFF
TRBV27	14	TRBD1	TRBJ2-7	-	TGTGCCAGCAGTTTAGTAGGCAGGGGGTACGAGCAGTACTTC	CASSLVGRGYEQYF
TRBV2	17	TRBD2	TRBJ2-7	-	TGTGCCAGTTCCAGGGGACTAGCGGGCATACAACTCTACGAGCAGTACTTC	CASSRGLAGIQLYEQYF
TRBV5-1	14	TRBD2	TRBJ2-2	-	TGCGCCAGCAGCTTGGCGGGGGGAGCCGGGGAGCTGTTTTTT	CASSLAGGAGELFF
TRBV7-6	16	-	TRBJ2-5	-	TGTGCCAGCAGCTTATCAGGGGCTAGCGGCCAAGAGACCCAGTACTTC	CASSLSGASGQETQYF
TRBV7-9	13	-	TRBJ1-5	-	TGTGCCAGCAGTCATAAAGGGGATCAGCCCCAGCATTTT	CASSHKGDQPQHF
TRBV6-5	13	-	TRBJ1-1	-	TGTGCCAGCACCAGGGTTCCGAACACTGAAGCTTTCTTT	CASTRVPNTEAFF
TRBV2	15	TRBD1	TRBJ1-2	-	TGTGCCAGCAGTGCCGACAGGGGGCGCTTCTATGGCTACACCTTC	CASSADRGRFYGYTF
TRBV7-2	13	-	TRBJ2-3	-	TGTGCCAGCAGCCTAGGTGGCACAGATACGCAGTATTTT	CASSLGGTDTQYF
TRBV19	14	-	TRBJ2-7	-	TGTGCCAGTAGTATCCGCCCCCACGGCTACGAGCAGTACTTC	CASSIRPHGYEQYF
TRBV7-6	17	TRBD2	TRBJ2-2	-	TGTGCCAGCAGCCCCTCTAGCGGGGGCCCGAACACCGGGGAGCTGTTTTTT	CASSPSSGGPNTGELFF
TRBV5-4	13	-	TRBJ1-6	-	TGTGCCACCCAGACGGGGTATAATTCACCCCTCCACTTT	CATQTGYNSPLHF
TRBV14	14	-	TRBJ1-1	-	TGTGCCAGCAGCCAGGATCCGGGTGCGCGTGAAGCTTTCTTT	CASSQDPGAREAFF
TRBV14	15	-	TRBJ2-7	-	TGTGCCAGCAGCCCCACAGGGTTCCCGGGCTACGAGCAGTACTTC	CASSPTGFPGYEQYF
TRBV5-1	11	-	TRBJ2-1	-	TGCGCCAGCAGACTACTTAATGAGCAGTTCTTC	CASRLLNEQFF
TRBV18	14	-	TRBJ2-3	-	TGTGCCAGCTCATCAGGACCGGCCACAGATACGCAGTATTTT	CASSSGPATDTQYF
TRBV5-6	15	-	TRBJ1-4	-	TGTGCCAGCACAATTGAGGGGGGAACTAATGAAAAACTGTTTTTT	CASTIEGGTNEKLFF
TRBV6-5	12	-	TRBJ1-2	-	TGTGCCAGCAAGAGGGGCGCCTATGGCTACACCTTC	CASKRGAYGYTF
TRBV5-6	16	TRBD1	TRBJ1-1	-	TGTGCCAGCAGCTTGGCCGGGACAGGCAGAAACACTGAAGCTTTCTTT	CASSLAGTGRNTEAFF
TRBV18	13	-	TRBJ1-2	-	TGTGCCAGCTCACGGGACACCGGCTATGGCTACACCTTC	CASSRDTGYGYTF
TRBV5-1	14	-	TRBJ2-7	-	TGCGCCAGCAGTCCTGGGGTACCTGCCTACGAGCAGTACTTC	CASSPGVPAYEQYF
TRBV6-5	15	TRBD1	TRBJ2-1	-	TGTGCCAGCAGTTATGGACAGGGGGGCTACAATGAGCAGTTCTTC	CASSYGQGGYNEQFF
TRBV7-9	12	-	TRBJ1-1	-	TGTGCCAGCAGCTTGAGGGGGGCTGAAGCTTTCTTT	CASSLRGAEAFF
TRBV6-6	13	-	TRBJ2-5	-	TGTGCCAGCAGTTACGATGGTGGGGAGACCCAGTACTTC	CASSYDGGETQYF
TRBV19	14	TRBD1	TRBJ1-2	-	TGTGCCAGTAGTATGGGGGGGACAGGGAATGGCTACACCTTC	CASSMGGTGNGYTF
TRBV5-4	15	-	TRBJ1-6	-	TGTGCCAGCAGCGAGGCCGGCAGGTTCGATTCACCCCTCCACTTT	CASSEAGRFDSPLHF
TRBV6-4	14	-	TRBJ2-1	-	TGTGCCAGCAAGGTCGGCGGGGGCCACAATGAGCAGTTCTTC	CASKVGGGHNEQFF
TRBV9	14	-	TRBJ2-7	once	TGTGCCAGCAGCGTAGTTGGGGGGATCGACGAGCAGTACTTC	CASSVVGGIDEQYF
TRBV7-6	15	-	TRBJ1-5	-	TGTGCCAGCAGCTCTACGGACAGTCCAAATCAGCCCCAGCATTTT	CASSSTDSPNQPQHF
TRBV7-3	12	-	TRBJ2-2	-	TGTGCCAGCAGCCCCTATACCGGGGAGCTGTTTTTT	CASSPYTGELFF
TRBV25-1	16	-	TRBJ1-4	-	TGTGCCAGCAGTGAGGGTGTCGGGTCGGGGGGGGAAAAACTGTTTTTT	CASSEGVGSGGEKLFF
TRBV13	16	-	TRBJ2-2	-	TGTGCCAGCAGCCCCCCCACTAGCCGGCAGGCCGGGGAGCTGTTTTTT	CASSPPTSRQAGELFF
TRBV10-2	16	TRBD2	TRBJ2-7	-	TGCGCCAGCAGTGAGGGGACTAGCGGGGGGCACTACGAGCAGTACTTC	CASSEGTSGGHYEQYF
TRBV5-6	14	-	TRBJ1-2	-	TGTGCCAGCAGCTTGGGCAGTGGTAACTATGGCTACACCTTC	CASSLGSGNYGYTF
TRBV5-1	16	-	TRBJ2-1	-	TGCGCCAGCAGCTTGGCTCTAGGCGGCGGAGCCCAGGGGCAGTTCTTC	CASSLALGGGAQGQFF
TRBV7-2	15	-	TRBJ1-5	-	TGTGCCAGCAGCTTAGTTGGGGGCGGCAATCAGCCCCAGCATTTT	CASSLVGGGNQPQHF
TRBV6-5	13	-	TRBJ1-1	-	TGTGCCAGCAGCGCGGTTAAGAACACTGAAGCTTTCTTT	CASSAVKNTEAFF
TRBV4-2	13	-	TRBJ1-4	-	TGTGCCAGCAGCGAGACATTAAATGAAAAACTGTTTTTT	CASSETLNEKLFF
TRBV2	12	-	TRBJ2-7	-	TGTGCCAGCGAGGGCGGACCCGACGAGCAGTACTTC	CASEGGPDEQYF
TRBV10-3	16	-	TRBJ2-2	-	TGTGCCATCAGTACGGGTGCAGGGTTAGGTACCGGGGAGCTGTTTTTT	CAISTGAGLGTGELFF
TRBV23-1	15	-	TRBJ1-3	-	TGCGCCAGCAGTCAATCTAGGCAGGATAGAAACACCATATATTTT	CASSQSRQDRNTIYF